This T cell receptor beta chain was identified during a study of blood T cell repertoires in COVID-19. CDR1 is KGHSH, CDR2 LQKENI, per germline. This CDR3 region has 14 residues. J lost 3 bases, V lost 8 bases, and 5 bases had no gene match. In the authors' methods: It was from reference gene primer amplification that nucleated cell counts were estimated. The data were produced by immunoSEQ multiplex PCR, yet TCRdb's version contains in-frame clones alone and is incomplete. V, J and clone size derive from that table, while D and trimming were established from the DNA sequence. Of about 300,000 clones detected, 70% to 90% appear once; the ten largest clones hold around 2.1%.

This receptor was identified in a young man who had recovered from COVID-19. The genes are TRBV18 and TRBJ2-3, with 10 bases that match TRBD1. The source material was PBMCs or T cells enriched from blood (not recorded which). The CDR3 DNA reads TGTGCCAGCGCGAGGACAGGGGGGACAGATACGCAGTATTTT. Translating gives CASARTGGTDTQYF.